Listed below are T cell receptor beta chains from one sample, sequenced in a study of T-cell reconstitution after alpha-beta-depleted transplantation in children. One entry per CDR3 protein, called by TCRdb with MiXCR from the PCR reads. The sample includes about 210,000 distinct CDR3 sequences, roughly 18% of them seen just once. The sample in question was PBMCs, mostly from graft donor cells, obtained 360 days after TCRalphabeta/CD19-depleted stem cell transplant. These receptor sequences come from a male patient aged 2-15 years who had a stem cell transplant for acute lymphoblastic leukemia, so the T cells may come from the graft donor. The conserved cysteine and the conserved F or W are not part of the CDR3 here. Each record gives: V gene, J gene, CDR3 length, CDR3 protein.

V: TRBV6-5
J: TRBJ2-1
length: 10
CDR3: ASVASHNEQF

V: TRBV7-2
J: TRBJ2-1
length: 11
CDR3: ASSPTQSGVQF

V: TRBV27
J: TRBJ2-3
length: 12
CDR3: ASSFTQIVDTQY

V: TRBV7-9
J: TRBJ1-6
length: 14
CDR3: ASSLGDGTGTSPLH

V: TRBV30
J: TRBJ2-5
length: 13
CDR3: AWRASGRKQETQY

V: TRBV7-2
J: TRBJ1-1
length: 13
CDR3: ASSLAAALNTEAF

V: TRBV18
J: TRBJ2-7
length: 15
CDR3: ASSPGRSGGDAYEQY

V: TRBV5-1
J: TRBJ2-3
length: 12
CDR3: ASSVGQGTDTQY

V: TRBV7-9
J: TRBJ1-2
length: 10
CDR3: ASSVKRGGYT

V: TRBV6-2/TRBV6-3
J: TRBJ2-2
length: 16
CDR3: ASSYFLLGGRSTGELF

V: TRBV19
J: TRBJ2-5
length: 11
CDR3: ASSIRDGETQY

V: TRBV7-2
J: TRBJ1-2
length: 12
CDR3: ASSAQGGGYGYT

V: TRBV4-2
J: TRBJ2-7
length: 13
CDR3: ASSQDPQGVYEQY

V: TRBV20-1
J: TRBJ2-1
length: 12
CDR3: SAEGGIGYNEQF

V: TRBV29-1
J: TRBJ2-7
length: 10
CDR3: SVAHGTYEQY

V: TRBV4-2
J: TRBJ2-5
length: 16
CDR3: ASSQGGLAGGSGETQY